Sequencing of this TCR beta chain was carried out in a study of blood T cells in healthy people across ages. With regard to this clonotype: The antigen is unknown.

PBMCs were isolated at a quantity of at least 7 million per sample. Study conclusions and caveats: Unknown donor CMV status possibly confounded expanded clonotype changes. Fewer expanded clones and more diversity marked long-lived versus aged donors.

The second PCR ran roughly 6 to 11 cycles with a sample-barcoded 5' primer and J-beta primers. Researchers report that each sample yielded at least 2.5 million CDR3-containing paired-end reads. TCRdb independently ran MiXCR on the 5' RACE reads; one entry per CDR3 protein. The sample includes 2 million or so distinct CDR3 sequences, about 49% seen only once; the top ten take roughly 2%. The CDR3 totals 15 residues. CDR1 is SGHRS, CDR2 YFSETQ, per germline. The ends lost 2 bases at V and 2 bases at J; junction bases unmatched: 3. What was sequenced was blood. The receptor's source is a woman aged 40 to 55 in good health. This chain connects TRBV5-1 to TRBJ2-1; 8 bases align to TRBD2. The CDR3 DNA sequence: TGCGCCAGCAGCTTAACACTAGCGGCCTACAATGAGCAGTTCTTC. Amino acid sequence: CASSLTLAAYNEQFF.